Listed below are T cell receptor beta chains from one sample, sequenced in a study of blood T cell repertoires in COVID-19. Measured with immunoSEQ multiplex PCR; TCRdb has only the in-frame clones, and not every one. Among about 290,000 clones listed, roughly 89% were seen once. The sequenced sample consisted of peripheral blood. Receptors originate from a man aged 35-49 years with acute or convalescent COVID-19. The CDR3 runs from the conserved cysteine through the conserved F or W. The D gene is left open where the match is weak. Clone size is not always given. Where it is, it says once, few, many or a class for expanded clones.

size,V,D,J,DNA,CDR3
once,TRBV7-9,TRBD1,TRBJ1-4,TGTGCCAGCAAGAAGGGGGCGCGGACTAATGAAAAACTGTTTTTT,CASKKGARTNEKLFF
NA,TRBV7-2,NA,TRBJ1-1,TGTGCCAGCAGCGTACAGGAGAACACTGAAGCTTTCTTT,CASSVQENTEAFF
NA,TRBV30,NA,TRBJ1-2,TGTGCCTGGAGTAGGGGGAACTATGGCTACACCTTC,CAWSRGNYGYTF
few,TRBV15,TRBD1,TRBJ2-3,TGTGCCACCAGCAGAGTAACAGGGGGCACAGATACGCAGTATTTT,CATSRVTGGTDTQYF
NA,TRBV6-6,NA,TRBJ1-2,TGTGCCAGCAGTTCTTATGGGCCCGACTATGGCTACACCTTC,CASSSYGPDYGYTF
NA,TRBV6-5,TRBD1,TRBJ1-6,TGTGCCAGCAGTTACCGACAGGGGTATTCACCCCTCCACTTT,CASSYRQGYSPLHF
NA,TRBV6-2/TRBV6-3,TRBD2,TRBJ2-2,TGTGCCAGCAGCCGCGGGGGGAACACCGGGGAGCTGTTTTTT,CASSRGGNTGELFF
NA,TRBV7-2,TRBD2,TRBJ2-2,TGTGCCAGCACCCCCGGACTAGCTGGCGGGGAGCTGTTTTTT,CASTPGLAGGELFF
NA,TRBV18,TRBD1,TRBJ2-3,TGTGCCAGCTCACCCTGGGGACAGGGAAACACAGATACGCAGTATTTT,CASSPWGQGNTDTQYF
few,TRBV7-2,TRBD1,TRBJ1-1,TGTGCCAGCAGGCCCGACAGGGTTCAACCTGAAGCTTTCTTT,CASRPDRVQPEAFF
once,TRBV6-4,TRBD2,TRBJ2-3,TGTGCCAGCAGTCCAGGACTAGCGGGGACTAGCACAGATACGCAGTATTTT,CASSPGLAGTSTDTQYF
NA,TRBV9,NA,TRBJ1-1,TGTGCCAGCAGCGCCGCCGTGCGGGGCGCGGGTGAAGCTTTCTTT,CASSAAVRGAGEAFF
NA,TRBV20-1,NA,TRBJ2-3,TGCAGTGCTAGTGTGGCGGATAGCACAGATACGCAGTATTTT,CSASVADSTDTQYF
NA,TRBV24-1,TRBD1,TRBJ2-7,TGTGCCACCAGTGGTACGGGGACAGATAACTACGAGCAGTACTTC,CATSGTGTDNYEQYF
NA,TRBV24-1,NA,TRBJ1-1,TGTGCCACCAGTTCGTCAGTGAACACTGAAGCTTTCTTT,CATSSSVNTEAFF
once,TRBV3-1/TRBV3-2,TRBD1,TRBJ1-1,TGTGCCAGCAGCTTACGGACAGGGGACACTGAAGCTTTCTTT,CASSLRTGDTEAFF
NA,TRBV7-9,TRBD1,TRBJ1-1,TGTGCCAGCAGCTTAGGTCAGGGGGGAGGCACTGAAGCTTTCTTT,CASSLGQGGGTEAFF
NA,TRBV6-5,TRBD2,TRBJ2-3,TGTGCCAGCAGTTACGGGGAGGGGATCACAGATACGCAGTATTTT,CASSYGEGITDTQYF
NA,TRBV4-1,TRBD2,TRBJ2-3,TGCGCCAGCAGCCCGAAGCGGGGGAGCACAGATACGCAGTATTTT,CASSPKRGSTDTQYF
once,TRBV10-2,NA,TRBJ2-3,TGCGCCAGCAGTGACCCGGGACACTCCAGAGATACGCAGTATTTT,CASSDPGHSRDTQYF
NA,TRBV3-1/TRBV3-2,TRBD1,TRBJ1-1,TGTGCCAGCAGCCAGGGACAGGGGCGTGGGACTGAAGCTTTCTTT,CASSQGQGRGTEAFF
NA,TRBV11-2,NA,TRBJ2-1,TGTGCCAGCAGTATTGGACACATCCAGTTCTTC,CASSIGHIQFF
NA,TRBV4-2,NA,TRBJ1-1,TGTGCCAGCAGCTCGGACACGGGGGGCGGACGTGAAGCTTTCTTT,CASSSDTGGGREAFF
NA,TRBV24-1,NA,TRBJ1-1,TGTGCCACCAGTGATGGCATAAACCGAGAAGCTTTCTTT,CATSDGINREAFF
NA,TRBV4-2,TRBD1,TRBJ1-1,TGTGCCAGCAGCCAAGAAGGGACAGGAATGAACACTGAAGCTTTCTTT,CASSQEGTGMNTEAFF
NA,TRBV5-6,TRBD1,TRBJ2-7,TGTGCCAGCAGCCCGGGACAGGGGGCCTTTGGCGAGCAGTACTTC,CASSPGQGAFGEQYF
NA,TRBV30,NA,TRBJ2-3,TGTGCCTGGAGTCCAGGGCTTAGCACAGATACGCAGTATTTT,CAWSPGLSTDTQYF
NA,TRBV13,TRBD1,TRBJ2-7,TGTGCCAGCAGCTACGGACAGGGCTACGAGCAGTACTTC,CASSYGQGYEQYF
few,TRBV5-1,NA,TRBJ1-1,TGCGCCAGCAGCCCAAGAGTAAACACTGAAGCTTTCTTT,CASSPRVNTEAFF
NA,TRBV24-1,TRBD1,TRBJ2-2,TGTGCCACCAGTGATCCAGGACAGGGAAGGGGGGCCGGGGAGCTGTTTTTT,CATSDPGQGRGAGELFF
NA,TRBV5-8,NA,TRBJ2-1,TGTGCCAGCAGCTTAGACAGGATGGATGAGCAGTTCTTC,CASSLDRMDEQFF
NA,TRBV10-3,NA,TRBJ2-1,TGTGCCATCAGTGAGAATGAGGGTGAGCAGTTCTTC,CAISENEGEQFF
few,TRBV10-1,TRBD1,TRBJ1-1,TGCGCCAGCAGTGAACAGGGGAGGCCTGAAGCTTTCTTT,CASSEQGRPEAFF
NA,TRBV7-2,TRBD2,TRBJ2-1,TGTGCCAGCAGCTCGGGACTAGCTGTCTACAATGAGCAGTTCTTC,CASSSGLAVYNEQFF
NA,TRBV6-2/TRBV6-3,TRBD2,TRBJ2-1,TGTGCCAGCAGTTACTGGGCTAGCGGGGGGGCTTTAGGGTCCTACAATGAGCAGTTCTTC,CASSYWASGGALGSYNEQFF
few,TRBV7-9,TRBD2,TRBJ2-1,TGTGCCAGCAGCTTGTGGCTAGCGGGGTCCTACAATGAGCAGTTCTTC,CASSLWLAGSYNEQFF
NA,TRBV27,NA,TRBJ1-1,TGTGCCAGCCAACGAAGTGGACAGACTGAAGCTTTCTTT,CASQRSGQTEAFF
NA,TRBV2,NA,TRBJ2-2,TGTGCCAGCAGTGTGGTCAGGCCCACCGGGGAGCTGTTTTTT,CASSVVRPTGELFF
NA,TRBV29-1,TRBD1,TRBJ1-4,TGCAGCGTTACCCGGGACAGGGGAGAACTGTTTTTT,CSVTRDRGELFF
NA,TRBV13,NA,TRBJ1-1,TGTGCCAGCAGCCCTTGGGCCAGAATCACTGAAGCTTTCTTT,CASSPWARITEAFF
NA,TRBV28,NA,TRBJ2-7,TGTGCCAGCAGTCCAGCAGGGGCCCTCTACGAGCAGTACTTC,CASSPAGALYEQYF
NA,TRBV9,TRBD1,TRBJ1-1,TGTGCCAGCAGCCTGGGACAGGGCCCTGAAGCTTTCTTT,CASSLGQGPEAFF
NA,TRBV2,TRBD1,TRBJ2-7,TGTGCCAGCGGACAGGGGCCAAGGGTGGGGGGCGAGCAGTACTTC,CASGQGPRVGGEQYF
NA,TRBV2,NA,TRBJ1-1,TGTGCCAGCAATGAGGGCGCATACACTGAAGCTTTCTTT,CASNEGAYTEAFF
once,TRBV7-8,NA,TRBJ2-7,TGTGCCAGCAGCTCCACTGACAGTCCCTACGAGCAGTACTTC,CASSSTDSPYEQYF
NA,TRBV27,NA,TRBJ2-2,TGTGCCAGCAGTTTAAGAGGGATGAACACCGGGGAGCTGTTTTTT,CASSLRGMNTGELFF
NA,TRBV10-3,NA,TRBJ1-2,TGTGCCTCCCGACAGACGGGCGAGGGCTACACCTTC,CASRQTGEGYTF
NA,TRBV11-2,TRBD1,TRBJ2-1,TGTGCCAGCAGCTTTAGCTTTACCGGGACAGGGGGGAATAATGAGCAGTTCTTC,CASSFSFTGTGGNNEQFF
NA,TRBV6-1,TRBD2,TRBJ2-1,TGTGCCAGCAGTGCCGAACTAGCGGGGGGACCCAATGAGCAGTTCTTC,CASSAELAGGPNEQFF
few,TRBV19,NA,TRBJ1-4,TGTGCCAGTAGTATTAGAGGAGTTAATGAAAAACTGTTTTTT,CASSIRGVNEKLFF
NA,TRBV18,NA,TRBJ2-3,TGTGCCAGCTCAGGAGCGACCGGCGGAGATACGCAGTATTTT,CASSGATGGDTQYF
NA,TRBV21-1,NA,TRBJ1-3,TGTGCCAGCAGCAAAGTAACGGAGAGCTCTGGAAACACCATATATTTT,CASSKVTESSGNTIYF
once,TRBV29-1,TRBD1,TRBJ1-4,TGCAGCGTCACTCAGGGGGCTTCTAATGAAAAACTGTTTTTT,CSVTQGASNEKLFF
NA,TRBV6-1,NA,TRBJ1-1,TGTGCCAGCAGTGATGACAGAGCGTACACTGAAGCTTTCTTT,CASSDDRAYTEAFF
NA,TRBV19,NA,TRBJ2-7,TGTGCCAGTAGTATCAGGACACCGAGCTCCTACGAGCAGTACTTC,CASSIRTPSSYEQYF
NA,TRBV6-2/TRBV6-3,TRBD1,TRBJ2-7,TGTGCCAGCAGTTATGGCACCGGGACAGGGTACGAGCAGTACTTC,CASSYGTGTGYEQYF
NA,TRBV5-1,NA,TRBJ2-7,TGCGCCAGCAGCTTGGAGGTAGCGGTCGAGCAGTACTTC,CASSLEVAVEQYF
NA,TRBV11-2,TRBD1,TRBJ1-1,TGTGCCAGCAGCTTTGGGACAGATAAAGAAGCTTTCTTT,CASSFGTDKEAFF
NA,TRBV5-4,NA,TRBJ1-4,TGTGCCAGCAGCTTCAAGGGGGATGAAAAACTGTTTTTT,CASSFKGDEKLFF